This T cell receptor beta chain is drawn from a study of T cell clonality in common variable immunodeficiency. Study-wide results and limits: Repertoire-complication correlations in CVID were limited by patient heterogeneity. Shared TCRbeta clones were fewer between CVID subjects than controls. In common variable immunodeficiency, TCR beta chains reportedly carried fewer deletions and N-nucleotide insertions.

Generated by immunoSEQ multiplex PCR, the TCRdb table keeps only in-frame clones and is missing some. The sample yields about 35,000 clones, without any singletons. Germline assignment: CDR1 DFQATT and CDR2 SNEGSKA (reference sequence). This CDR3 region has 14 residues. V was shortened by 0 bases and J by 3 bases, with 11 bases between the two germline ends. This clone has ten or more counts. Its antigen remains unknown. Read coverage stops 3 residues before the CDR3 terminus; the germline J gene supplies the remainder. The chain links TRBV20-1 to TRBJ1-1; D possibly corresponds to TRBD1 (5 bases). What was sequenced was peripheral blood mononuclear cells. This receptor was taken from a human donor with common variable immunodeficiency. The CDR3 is CSARDPATDTEAFF. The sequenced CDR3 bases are TGCAGTGCTAGAGATCCGGCGACAGACACTGAA.